This section outlines one T cell receptor (beta chain) sequence together with its context. Its antigen is not identified. This entry is derived from a study of molecular identifiers for immune sequencing clone quantification. Study context: Split five ways in replicates, RNA from about 20,000 or 100,000 naive CD8 cells had four portions sequenced. Whole-study results and caveats: Whereas naive cells kept under 1% of molecules in clones above 20 RNA copies, such clones held over 98% in effectors.

With RNA at 10%, 30% or 50%, naive CD8 libraries came from around 20,000 to 990,000 sorted cells. Libraries of bulk TCR were made by previously described methods (with listed TCR primers). Each CDR3 protein gets one entry after TCRdb re-called the PCR reads with MiXCR. The sample has around 7,800 distinct CDR3 sequences, around 30% seen once. The clonotype comes from a human donor in good health. Some libraries in this study had Jurkat cell RNA spiked in. Sequencing was performed on naive CD8+ T cells from blood, with Jurkat cell RNA spiked in. Documented subset: FACS-sorted CD8+CD4-CCR7+CD45RA+ naive T cells.

The CDR3 sequence: CASRVGRSGNTIYF. CDR3 sequence (DNA): TGTGCCAGCAGGGTAGGTCGCTCTGGAAACACCATATATTTT. V and J are TRBV7-9 and TRBJ1-3; D uncertain. Germline CDR1 SEHNR, CDR2 FQNEAQ (reference sequence). The CDR3 length is 14 residues. Trimming removed 6 bases from V and 0 bases from J, with 9 bases in between.